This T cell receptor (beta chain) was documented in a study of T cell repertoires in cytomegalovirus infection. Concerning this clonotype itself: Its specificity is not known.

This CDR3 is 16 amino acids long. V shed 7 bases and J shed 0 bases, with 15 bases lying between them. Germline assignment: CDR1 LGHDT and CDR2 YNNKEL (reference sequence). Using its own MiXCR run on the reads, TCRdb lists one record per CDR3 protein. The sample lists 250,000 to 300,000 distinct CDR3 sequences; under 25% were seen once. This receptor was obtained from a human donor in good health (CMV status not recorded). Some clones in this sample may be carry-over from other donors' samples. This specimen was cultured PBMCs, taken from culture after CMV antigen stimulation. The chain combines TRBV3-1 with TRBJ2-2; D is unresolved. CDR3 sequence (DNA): TGTGCCAGCATCCTATCCGGGCAGGCGAACACCGGGGAGCTGTTTTTT. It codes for CASILSGQANTGELFF.